Shown below are 14 T cell receptor beta chains from a single sample sequenced in a study of CD8 T cells in Susac syndrome. Reverse transcription of about 0.5 to 1 ug RNA used random hexamers. TCRdb re-analysed the immunoSEQ multiplex PCR reads in MiXCR, keeping a single row per CDR3 protein. The data contain hundreds of thousands of distinct CDR3 sequences, about 85% of them singletons. Sequencing used CD8+ T cells from PBMCs. All receptors derive from a human donor with multiple sclerosis.

The CDR3 DNA is TGTGCCAGCAGCCCTCCTATAGCATTTGAGCAGTTCTTC. This codes for CASSPPIAFEQFF. V is TRBV7-9 and J is TRBJ2-1; D call uncertain. The CDR3 spans 13 residues. Deletions cut 5 bases from V and 9 bases from J, with 14 bases between. The germline V gene has CDR1 SEHNR and CDR2 FQNEAQ (reference sequence).

The chain uses TRBV5-1 and TRBJ1-5; D uncertain. With 0 bases removed from V and 1 base from J, the gap between germline ends came to 14 bases. Germline V lookup: CDR1 SGHRS, CDR2 YFSETQ. The CDR3 extends over 17 amino acids. Here the CDR3 DNA reads TGCGCCAGCAGCTTGGTACCGACCGACCTAAGCAATCAGCCCCAGCATTTT. Protein product: CASSLVPTDLSNQPQHF. Based on the CDR3 plus reference TRBV5-1 and TRBJ1-5, the full variable domain is KAGVTQTPRYLIKTRGQQVTLSCSPISGHRSVSWYQQTPGQGLQFLFEYFSETQRNKGNFPGRFSGRQFSNSRSEMNVSTLELGDSALYLCASSLVPTDLSNQPQHFGDGTRLSIL.

V is TRBV5-1 and J is TRBJ1-1, with D unresolved. V dropped 0 bases and J dropped 4 bases, with 13 bases sitting between them. Germline CDR1 reads SGHRS; CDR2 reads YFSETQ. This CDR3 spans 15 amino acids. CDR3 region: CASSLVGEGTTEAFF. The CDR3 region has the DNA TGCGCCAGCAGCTTGGTCGGCGAGGGTACCACTGAAGCTTTCTTT.

J is TRBJ2-1 and V is TRBV12-3 or TRBV12-4; 7 bases map to TRBD1. The junction had 11 bases not matched to a gene; V was cut back by 3 bases and J by 0 bases. The length of the CDR3 is 18 residues. The CDR3 DNA follows: TGTGCCAGCAGTTTTGGGGTCGGGACAGTTTTCTCCTACAATGAGCAGTTCTTC. It specifies CASSFGVGTVFSYNEQFF.

CDR3 in amino acids: CSVEEPDRAPEFF. In nucleotides, the CDR3 is TGCAGCGTTGAAGAACCCGACAGGGCCCCGGAGTTCTTC. The rearrangement uses TRBV29-1 and TRBJ2-1, with 7 bases fitting TRBD1. V trimming: 0 bases; J trimming: 14 bases; junction bases outside the gene matches: 10. CDR1 and CDR2 from the germline V gene are SQVTM and ANQGSEA. The CDR3 has 13 residues.

This chain connects TRBV4-1 to TRBJ1-3; D ambiguous. Trimming cost V 1 base and J 4 bases, with 14 bases left between them. CDR1 MGHRA and CDR2 YSYEKL come from the germline V gene. The CDR3 is 16 amino acids. The CDR3 here is CASSQVTGARGNTIYF. For the CDR3, the DNA is TGCGCCAGCAGCCAAGTTACGGGCGCGCGCGGAAACACCATATATTTT.

V is TRBV7-9 and J is TRBJ2-2; 7 bases are shared with TRBD1. Per germline, CDR1 SEHNR and CDR2 FQNEAQ (reference sequence). V lost 4 bases to trimming and J lost 5 bases; unmatched junction nucleotides: 10. The CDR3 has 16 residues. CDR3 sequence (DNA): TGTGCCAGCAGCTCTCACCGGGACAGCCTAACCGGGGAGCTGTTTTTT. This codes for CASSSHRDSLTGELFF.

The chain links TRBV29-1 to TRBJ1-1; D is undetermined. CDR3 size: 14 residues. V lost 1 base, J lost 4 bases, and 13 bases lay in between. CDR1 is SQVTM and CDR2 is ANQGSEA in the germline V gene. CDR3 nucleotides: TGCAGCGTTGAAGTGCCAGAAGTAGGCACTGAAGCTTTCTTT. As protein: CSVEVPEVGTEAFF. Together with reference TRBV29-1 and TRBJ1-1, the CDR3 gives the full variable domain: SAVISQKPSRDICQRGTSLTIQCQVDSQVTMMFWYRQQPGQSLTLIATANQGSEATYESGFVIDKFPISRPNLTFSTLTVSNMSPEDSSIYLCSVEVPEVGTEAFFGQGTRLTVV.

The chain has TRBV3-1 and TRBJ2-1, with D possibly matching TRBD2 (5 bases). CDR1 and CDR2 from the germline V gene are LGHDT and YNNKEL (reference sequence). Trimming took 4 bases from V and 6 from J, leaving 10 bases between them. The CDR3 runs to 13 residues. In nucleotides, the CDR3 is TGTGCCAGCAGCCCACTAGAGTCCAATGAGCAGTTCTTC. Its protein product is CASSPLESNEQFF.

This chain links TRBV29-1 with TRBJ1-2, with D possibly being TRBD1 (5 bases). Per germline, CDR1 SQVTM and CDR2 ANQGSEA. Trimming pared 3 bases from V and 4 bases from J, leaving 18 bases between. CDR3 length equals 15 residues. In nucleotides, the CDR3 is TGCAGCGTTGATCTCGGGACCGGCAGCTCCTATGGCTACACCTTC. Protein: CSVDLGTGSSYGYTF. The whole variable domain, remainder taken from reference TRBV29-1 and TRBJ1-2, is SAVISQKPSRDICQRGTSLTIQCQVDSQVTMMFWYRQQPGQSLTLIATANQGSEATYESGFVIDKFPISRPNLTFSTLTVSNMSPEDSSIYLCSVDLGTGSSYGYTFGSGTRLTVV.

The chain joins TRBV11-3 to TRBJ2-1; D uncertain. This CDR3 region has 16 residues. Trimming took off 5 bases at V and 0 bases at J, with 14 bases between the two ends. Germline V lookup: CDR1 SGHNT, CDR2 YENEEA. As DNA, the CDR3 is TGTGCCAGCAGCCCAGGTAGTTGGGGCTCCTACAATGAGCAGTTCTTC. Encoded protein: CASSPGSWGSYNEQFF.

This rearrangement joins TRBV6-5 to TRBJ2-7; D uncertain. V was clipped by 5 bases and J by 2 bases, with 13 bases between them. Germline-derived CDR1 and CDR2 are MNHEY and SVGAGI. The CDR3 covers 14 residues. CDR3 bases: TGTGCCAGCAGTCGGCTGGACGGAACCTACGAGCAGTACTTC. Translated: CASSRLDGTYEQYF.

The J gene is TRBJ2-1, the V gene TRBV6-6, with TRBD1 as a possible D gene (5 bases). The CDR3 totals 16 residues. The germline V gene has CDR1 MNHNY and CDR2 SVGAGI (reference sequence). V lost 4 bases and J 4 bases, leaving 17 bases between the germline ends. The CDR3 DNA follows: TGTGCCAGCAGTTCTCCCAGGGTGGACATATACAATGAGCAGTTCTTC. Translating it yields CASSSPRVDIYNEQFF.

The gene calls are TRBV2 and TRBJ2-1, with 11 bases fitting TRBD1. V lost 10 bases, J lost 7 bases, and 6 bases stayed unmatched. The CDR3 spans 13 residues. Germline-derived CDR1 and CDR2 are SNHLY and FYNNEI. The CDR3 is CATLGTGGNEQFF. Here the CDR3 DNA reads TGTGCCACCCTGGGGACAGGGGGTAATGAGCAGTTCTTC.